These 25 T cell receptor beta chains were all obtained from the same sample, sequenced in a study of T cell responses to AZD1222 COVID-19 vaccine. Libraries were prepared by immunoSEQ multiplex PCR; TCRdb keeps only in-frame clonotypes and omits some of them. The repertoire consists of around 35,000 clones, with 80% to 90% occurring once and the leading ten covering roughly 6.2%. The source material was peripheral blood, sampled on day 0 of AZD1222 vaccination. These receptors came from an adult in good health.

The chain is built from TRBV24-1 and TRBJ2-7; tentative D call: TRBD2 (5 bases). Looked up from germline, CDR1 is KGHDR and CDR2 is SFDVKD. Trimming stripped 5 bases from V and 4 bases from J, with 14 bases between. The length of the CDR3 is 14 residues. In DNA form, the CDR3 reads TGTGCCACCAGTGCCCGTGGGCGCGGGTACGAGCAGTACTTC. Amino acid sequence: CATSARGRGYEQYF.

The CDR3 nucleotides are TGTGCCAGTAGTCTACAGGGGATTGGGGAGACCCAGTACTTC. Translation: CASSLQGIGETQYF. V is TRBV19 and J is TRBJ2-5, with 7 bases that match TRBD1. With 5 bases clipped from V and 5 bases from J, the junction kept 8 bases outside the gene matches. Germline V lookup: CDR1 LNHDA, CDR2 SQIVND (reference sequence). The CDR3 length is 14 residues.

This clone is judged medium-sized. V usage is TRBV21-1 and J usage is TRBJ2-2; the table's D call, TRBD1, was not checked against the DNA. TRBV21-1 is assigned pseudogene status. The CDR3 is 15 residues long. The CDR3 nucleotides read TGTGCCAGCAGCATTGGGACAGGGAGCACCGGGGAGCTGTTTTTT. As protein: CASSIGTGSTGELFF.

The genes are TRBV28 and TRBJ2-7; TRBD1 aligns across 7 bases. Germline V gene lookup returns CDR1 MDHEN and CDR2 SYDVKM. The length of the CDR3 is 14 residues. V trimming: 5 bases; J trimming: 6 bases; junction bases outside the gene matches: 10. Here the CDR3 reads CASSTRTGVGEQYF. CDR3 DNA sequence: TGTGCCAGCAGTACCCGGACAGGCGTAGGCGAGCAGTACTTC.

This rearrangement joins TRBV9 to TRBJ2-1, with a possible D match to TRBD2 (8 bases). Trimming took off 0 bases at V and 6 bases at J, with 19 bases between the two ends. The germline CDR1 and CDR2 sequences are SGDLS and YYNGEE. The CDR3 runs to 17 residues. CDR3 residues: CASSVEGASGSFNEQFF. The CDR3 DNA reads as TGTGCCAGCAGCGTAGAGGGGGCCAGCGGGAGTTTCAATGAGCAGTTCTTC.

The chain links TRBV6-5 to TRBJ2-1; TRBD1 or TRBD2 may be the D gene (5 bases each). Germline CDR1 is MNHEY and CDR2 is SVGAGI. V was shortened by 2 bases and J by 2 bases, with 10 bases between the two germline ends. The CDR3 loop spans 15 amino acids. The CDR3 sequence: CASSYRDGAYNEQFF. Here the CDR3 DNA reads TGTGCCAGCAGTTACAGGGACGGAGCCTACAATGAGCAGTTCTTC.

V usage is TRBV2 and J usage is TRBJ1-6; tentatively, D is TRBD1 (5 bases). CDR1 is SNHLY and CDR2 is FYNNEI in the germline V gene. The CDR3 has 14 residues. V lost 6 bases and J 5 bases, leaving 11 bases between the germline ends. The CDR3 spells CASRTDRNNSPLHF. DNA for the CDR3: TGTGCCAGCAGAACCGACAGAAATAATTCACCCCTCCACTTT.

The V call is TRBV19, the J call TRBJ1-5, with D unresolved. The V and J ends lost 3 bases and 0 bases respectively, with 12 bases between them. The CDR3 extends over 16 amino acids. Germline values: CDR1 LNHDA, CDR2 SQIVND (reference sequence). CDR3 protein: CASSMGSAYSNQPQHF. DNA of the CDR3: TGTGCCAGTAGTATGGGGTCGGCTTATAGCAATCAGCCCCAGCATTTT.

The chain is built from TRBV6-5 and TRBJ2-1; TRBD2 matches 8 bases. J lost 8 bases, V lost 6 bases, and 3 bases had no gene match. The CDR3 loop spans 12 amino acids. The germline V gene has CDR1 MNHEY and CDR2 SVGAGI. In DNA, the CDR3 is TGTGCCAGCAGCTATAGCGGGGATGAGCAGTTCTTC. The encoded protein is CASSYSGDEQFF.

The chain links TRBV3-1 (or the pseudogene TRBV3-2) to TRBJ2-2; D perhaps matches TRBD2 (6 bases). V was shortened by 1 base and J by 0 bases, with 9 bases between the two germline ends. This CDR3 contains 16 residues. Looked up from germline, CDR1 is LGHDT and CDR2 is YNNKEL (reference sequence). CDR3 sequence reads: CASSQGPGANTGELFF. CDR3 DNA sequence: TGTGCCAGCAGCCAAGGTCCGGGGGCGAACACCGGGGAGCTGTTTTTT.

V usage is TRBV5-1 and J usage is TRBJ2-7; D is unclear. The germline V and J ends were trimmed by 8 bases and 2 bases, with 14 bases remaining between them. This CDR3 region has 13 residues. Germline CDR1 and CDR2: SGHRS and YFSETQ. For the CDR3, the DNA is TGCGCCAGTAACCGAGACGGGCCCTACGAGCAGTACTTC. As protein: CASNRDGPYEQYF.

The CDR3 is CASSPPDFPGLAKETQYF. The DNA for the CDR3 is TGTGCCAGCTCACCACCGGATTTCCCGGGACTAGCTAAAGAGACCCAGTACTTC. V is TRBV18 and J is TRBJ2-5, with 9 bases identical to TRBD2. The CDR3 contains 18 residues. Trimming removed 0 bases from V and 3 bases from J; junction bases left unmatched: 11. Germline lookup yields CDR1 KGHSH and CDR2 LQKENI. Supplemented by reference TRBV18 and TRBJ2-5, the full variable domain reads NAGVMQNPRHLVRRRGQEARLRCSPMKGHSHVYWYRQLPEEGLKFMVYLQKENIIDESGMPKERFSAEFPKEGPSILRIQQVVRGDSAAYFCASSPPDFPGLAKETQYFGPGTRLLVL.

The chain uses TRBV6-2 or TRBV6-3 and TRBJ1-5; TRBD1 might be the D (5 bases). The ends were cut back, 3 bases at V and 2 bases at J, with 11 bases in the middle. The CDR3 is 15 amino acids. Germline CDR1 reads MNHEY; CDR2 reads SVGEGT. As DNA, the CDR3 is TGTGCCAGCAGTTATGAGGGGAAGGGCAATCAGCCCCAGCATTTT. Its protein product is CASSYEGKGNQPQHF.

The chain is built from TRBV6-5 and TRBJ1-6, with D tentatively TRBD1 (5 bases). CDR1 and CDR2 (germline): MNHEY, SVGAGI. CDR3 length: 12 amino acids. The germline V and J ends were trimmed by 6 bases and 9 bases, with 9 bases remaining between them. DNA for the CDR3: TGTGCCAGCAGAACACAGGTTTCACCCCTCCACTTT. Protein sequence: CASRTQVSPLHF.

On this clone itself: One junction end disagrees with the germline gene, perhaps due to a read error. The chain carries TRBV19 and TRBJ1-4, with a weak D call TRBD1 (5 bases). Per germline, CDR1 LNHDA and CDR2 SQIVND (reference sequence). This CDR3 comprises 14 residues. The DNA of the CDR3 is TGTGCCAGTAGTATCCGGCAGGGAAATGAAAAGCTGTTTTTT. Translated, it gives CASSIRQGNEKLFF.

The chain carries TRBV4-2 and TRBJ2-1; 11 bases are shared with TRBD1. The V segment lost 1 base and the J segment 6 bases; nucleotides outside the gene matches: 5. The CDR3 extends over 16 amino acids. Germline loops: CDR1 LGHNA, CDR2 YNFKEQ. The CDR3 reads CASSQAGTGGFNEQFF. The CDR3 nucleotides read TGTGCCAGCAGCCAAGCCGGGACAGGGGGGTTCAATGAGCAGTTCTTC.

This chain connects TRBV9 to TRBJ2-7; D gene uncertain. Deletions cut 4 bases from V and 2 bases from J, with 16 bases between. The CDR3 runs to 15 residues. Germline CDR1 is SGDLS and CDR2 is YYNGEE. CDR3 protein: CASSLRSDGAYEQYF. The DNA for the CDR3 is TGTGCCAGCAGCCTACGATCGGACGGAGCCTACGAGCAGTACTTC. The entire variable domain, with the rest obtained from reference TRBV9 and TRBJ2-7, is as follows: DSGVTQTPKHLITATGQRVTLRCSPRSGDLSVYWYQQSLDQGLQFLIQYYNGEERAKGNILERFSAQQFPDLHSELNLSSLELGDSALYFCASSLRSDGAYEQYFGPGTRLTVT.

The DNA of the CDR3 is TGTGCCAGCAGTTCCCTAGGCTATGAGCAGTTCTTC. Translation gives CASSSLGYEQFF. V usage is TRBV27 and J usage is TRBJ2-1; D remains ambiguous. Trimming took off 4 bases at V and 8 bases at J, with 9 bases between the two ends. This CDR3 spans 12 amino acids. The germline V gene encodes CDR1 MNHEY and CDR2 SMNVEV (reference sequence).

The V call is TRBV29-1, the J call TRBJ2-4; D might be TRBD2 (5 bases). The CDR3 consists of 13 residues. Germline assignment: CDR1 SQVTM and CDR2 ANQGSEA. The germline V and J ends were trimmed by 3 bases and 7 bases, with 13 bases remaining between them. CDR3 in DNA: TGCAGCGTTGAGGAACAGCCGGGGAACATTCAGTACTTC. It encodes CSVEEQPGNIQYF.

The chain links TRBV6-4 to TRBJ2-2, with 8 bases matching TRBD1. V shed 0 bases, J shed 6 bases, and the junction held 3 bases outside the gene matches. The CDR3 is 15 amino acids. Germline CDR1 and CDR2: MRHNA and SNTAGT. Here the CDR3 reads CASSDSTGDAGELFF. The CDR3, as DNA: TGTGCCAGCAGTGACTCGACAGGGGACGCCGGGGAGCTGTTTTTT.

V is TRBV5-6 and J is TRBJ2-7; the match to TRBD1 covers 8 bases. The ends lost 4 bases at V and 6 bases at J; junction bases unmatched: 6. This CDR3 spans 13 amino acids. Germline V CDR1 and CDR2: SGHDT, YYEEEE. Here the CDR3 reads CASSARRGREQYF. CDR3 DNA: TGTGCCAGCAGCGCGCGCAGGGGGCGCGAGCAGTACTTC.

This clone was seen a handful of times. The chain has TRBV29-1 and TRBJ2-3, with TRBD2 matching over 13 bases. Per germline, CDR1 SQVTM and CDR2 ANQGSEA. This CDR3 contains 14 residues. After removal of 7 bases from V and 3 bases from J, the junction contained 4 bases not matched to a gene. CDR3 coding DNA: TGCAGCGGGTCGGGACTAGCGGGAACAGATACGCAGTATTTT. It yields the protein CSGSGLAGTDTQYF.

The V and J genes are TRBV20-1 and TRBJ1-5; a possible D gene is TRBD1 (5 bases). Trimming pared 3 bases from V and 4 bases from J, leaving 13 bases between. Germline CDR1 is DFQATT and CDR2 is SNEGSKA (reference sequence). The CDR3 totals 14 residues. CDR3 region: CSASERGGNQPQHF. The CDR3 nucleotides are TGCAGTGCTAGTGAAAGGGGAGGGAATCAGCCCCAGCATTTT.

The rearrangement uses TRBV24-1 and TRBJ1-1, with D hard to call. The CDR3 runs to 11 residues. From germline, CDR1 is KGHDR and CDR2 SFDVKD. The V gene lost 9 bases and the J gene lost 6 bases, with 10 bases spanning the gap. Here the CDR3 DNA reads TGTGCCACCTCCGACGGAGCTGAAGCTTTCTTT. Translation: CATSDGAEAFF.

The CDR3 region has the DNA TGTGCCAGCAGGACGGGACAGGGCTCAAATGAAAAACTGTTTTTT. Translation: CASRTGQGSNEKLFF. V is TRBV28 and J is TRBJ1-4, with 9 bases that match TRBD1. CDR3 length: 15 residues. Germline values: CDR1 MDHEN, CDR2 SYDVKM. V trimming: 6 bases; J trimming: 5 bases; junction bases outside the gene matches: 7.